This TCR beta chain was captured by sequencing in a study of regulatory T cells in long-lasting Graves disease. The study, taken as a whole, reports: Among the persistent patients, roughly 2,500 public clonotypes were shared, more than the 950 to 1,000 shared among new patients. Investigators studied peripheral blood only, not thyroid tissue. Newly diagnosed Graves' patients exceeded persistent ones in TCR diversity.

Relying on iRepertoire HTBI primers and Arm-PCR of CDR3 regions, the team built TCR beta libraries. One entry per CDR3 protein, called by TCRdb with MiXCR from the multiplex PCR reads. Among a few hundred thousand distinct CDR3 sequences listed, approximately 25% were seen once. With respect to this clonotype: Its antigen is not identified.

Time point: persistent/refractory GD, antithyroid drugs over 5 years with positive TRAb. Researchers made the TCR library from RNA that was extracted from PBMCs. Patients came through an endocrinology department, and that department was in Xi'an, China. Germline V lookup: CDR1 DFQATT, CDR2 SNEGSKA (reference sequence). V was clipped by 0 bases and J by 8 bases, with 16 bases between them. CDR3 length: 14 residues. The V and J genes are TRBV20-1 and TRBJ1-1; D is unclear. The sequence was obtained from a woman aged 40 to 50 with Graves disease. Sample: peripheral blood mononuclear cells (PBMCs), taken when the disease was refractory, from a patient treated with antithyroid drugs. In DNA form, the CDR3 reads TGCAGTGCTAGAGAGGTGGTTGCGAATTCGGAAGCTTTCTTT. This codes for CSAREVVANSEAFF.